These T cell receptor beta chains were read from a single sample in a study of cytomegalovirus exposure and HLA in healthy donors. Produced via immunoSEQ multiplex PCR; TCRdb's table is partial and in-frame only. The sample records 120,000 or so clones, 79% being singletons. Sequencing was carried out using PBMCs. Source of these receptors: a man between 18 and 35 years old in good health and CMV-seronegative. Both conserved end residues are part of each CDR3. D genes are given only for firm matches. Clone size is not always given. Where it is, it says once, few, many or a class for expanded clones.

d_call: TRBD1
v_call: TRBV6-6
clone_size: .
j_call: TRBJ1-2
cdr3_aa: CASNLGQGDYGYTF
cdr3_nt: TGTGCCAGCAACCTTGGACAGGGAGACTATGGCTACACCTTC

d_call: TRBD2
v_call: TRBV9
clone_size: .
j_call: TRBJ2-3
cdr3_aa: CASSAGTSGRSDTQYF
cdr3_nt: TGTGCCAGCAGCGCAGGGACTAGCGGGAGGTCAGATACGCAGTATTTT

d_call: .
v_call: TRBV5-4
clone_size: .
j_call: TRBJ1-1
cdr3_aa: CASSLETPEAFF
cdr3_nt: TGTGCCAGCAGCTTGGAGACACCAGAAGCTTTCTTT

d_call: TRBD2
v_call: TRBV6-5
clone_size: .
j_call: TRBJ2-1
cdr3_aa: CASHGDYPYNEQFF
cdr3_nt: TGTGCCAGCCACGGGGACTACCCTTACAATGAGCAGTTCTTC

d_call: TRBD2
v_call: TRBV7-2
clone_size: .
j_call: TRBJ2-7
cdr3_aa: CASSLNAGLAAHEQYF
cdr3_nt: TGTGCCAGCAGCTTAAACGCGGGACTAGCAGCCCACGAGCAGTACTTC

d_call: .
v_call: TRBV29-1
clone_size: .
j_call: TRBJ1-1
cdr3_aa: CSVAQGMNTEAFF
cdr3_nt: TGCAGCGTTGCACAGGGAATGAACACTGAAGCTTTCTTT

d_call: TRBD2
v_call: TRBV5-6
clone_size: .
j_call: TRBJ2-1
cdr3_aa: CASSRPKTGLASNEQFF
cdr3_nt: TGTGCCAGCAGCCGCCCCAAAACGGGACTAGCGTCCAATGAGCAGTTCTTC

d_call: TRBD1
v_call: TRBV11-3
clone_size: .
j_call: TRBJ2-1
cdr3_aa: CASSPDRGSYNEQFF
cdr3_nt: TGTGCCAGCAGCCCGGACAGGGGATCCTACAATGAGCAGTTCTTC

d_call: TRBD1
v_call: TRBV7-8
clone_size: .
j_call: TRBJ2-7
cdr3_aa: CASTPDRISYEQYF
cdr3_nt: TGTGCCAGCACCCCGGACAGGATCTCCTACGAGCAGTACTTC

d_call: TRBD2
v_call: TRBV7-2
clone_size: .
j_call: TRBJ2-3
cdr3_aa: CASSLGGSGLATDTQYF
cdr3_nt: TGTGCCAGCAGCTTAGGGGGGTCGGGACTAGCAACAGATACGCAGTATTTT

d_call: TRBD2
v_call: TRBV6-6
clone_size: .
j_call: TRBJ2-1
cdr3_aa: CASSGAGESQVF
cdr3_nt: TGTGCCAGCAGTGGCGCGGGAGAGTCCCAGGTCTTC

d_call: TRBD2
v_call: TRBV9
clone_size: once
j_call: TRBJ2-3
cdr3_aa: CASSRGLAGGDTQYF
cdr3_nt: TGTGCCAGCAGCCGCGGACTAGCGGGAGGGGATACGCAGTATTTT

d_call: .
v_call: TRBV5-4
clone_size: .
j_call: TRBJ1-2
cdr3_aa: CASSLVGPGGGYTF
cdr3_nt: TGTGCCAGCAGCTTGGTAGGGCCGGGAGGAGGCTACACCTTC

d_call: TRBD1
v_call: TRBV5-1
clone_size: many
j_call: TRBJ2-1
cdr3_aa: CASSEEQGAYNEQFF
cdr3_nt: TGCGCCAGCAGCGAGGAACAGGGGGCCTACAATGAGCAGTTCTTC

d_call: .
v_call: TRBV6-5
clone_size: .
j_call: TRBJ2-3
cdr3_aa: CATQGPGVKRDTQYF
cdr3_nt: TGTGCCACCCAGGGCCCGGGGGTAAAAAGAGATACGCAGTATTTT

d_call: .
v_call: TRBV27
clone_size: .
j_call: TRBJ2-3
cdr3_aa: CASSFTGFSTDTQYF
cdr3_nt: TGTGCCAGCAGTTTTACAGGTTTCAGCACAGATACGCAGTATTTT

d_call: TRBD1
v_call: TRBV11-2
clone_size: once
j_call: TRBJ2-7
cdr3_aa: CASSLGHGTGTNEQYF
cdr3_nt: TGTGCCAGCAGCCTGGGGCACGGGACAGGGACCAACGAGCAGTACTTC

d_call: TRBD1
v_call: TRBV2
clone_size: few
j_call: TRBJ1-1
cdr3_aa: CASSRGRTEAFF
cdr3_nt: TGTGCCAGCAGTAGGGGGCGGACTGAAGCTTTCTTT

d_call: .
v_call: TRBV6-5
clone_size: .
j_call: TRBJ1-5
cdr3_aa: CASSLGAPNQPQHF
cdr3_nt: TGTGCCAGCAGTCTAGGGGCCCCCAATCAGCCCCAGCATTTT

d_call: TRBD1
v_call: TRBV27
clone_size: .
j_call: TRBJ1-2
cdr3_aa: CASSPGQGALYGYTF
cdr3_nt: TGTGCCAGCAGTCCGGGACAGGGCGCTCTCTATGGCTACACCTTC

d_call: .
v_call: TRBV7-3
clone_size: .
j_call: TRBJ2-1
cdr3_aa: CASSLMDRRGRAEQFF
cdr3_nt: TGTGCCAGCAGCCTTATGGACAGGCGGGGTCGGGCTGAGCAGTTCTTC

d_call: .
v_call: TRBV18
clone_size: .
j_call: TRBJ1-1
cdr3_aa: CASSPPSGSTEAFF
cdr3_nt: TGTGCCAGCTCCCCCCCCAGTGGGAGCACTGAAGCTTTCTTT

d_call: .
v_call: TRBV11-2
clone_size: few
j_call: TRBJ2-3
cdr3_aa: CASSLVDYTQYF
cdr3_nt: TGTGCCAGCAGCTTAGTCGACTATACGCAGTATTTT

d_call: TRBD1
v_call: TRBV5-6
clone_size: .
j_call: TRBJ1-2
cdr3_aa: CASSLGGTGLDGYTF
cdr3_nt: TGTGCCAGCAGCTTGGGGGGGACAGGGTTGGATGGCTACACCTTC

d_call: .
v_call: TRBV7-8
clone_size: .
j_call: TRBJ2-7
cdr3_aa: CASSLEGDGPYEQYF
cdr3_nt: TGTGCCAGCAGCTTAGAGGGGGACGGCCCCTACGAGCAGTACTTC

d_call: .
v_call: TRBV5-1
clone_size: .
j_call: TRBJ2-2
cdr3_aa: CASSSGNTGELFF
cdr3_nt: TGCGCCAGTTCTTCAGGGAACACCGGGGAGCTGTTTTTT

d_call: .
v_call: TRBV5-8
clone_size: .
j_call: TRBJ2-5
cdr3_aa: CASSPGATAQETQYF
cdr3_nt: TGTGCCAGCAGCCCAGGGGCCACCGCCCAAGAGACCCAGTACTTC

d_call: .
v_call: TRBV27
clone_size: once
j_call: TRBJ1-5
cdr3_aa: CASSLRASNQPQHF
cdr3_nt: TGTGCCAGCAGTTTACGCGCTAGCAATCAGCCCCAGCATTTT

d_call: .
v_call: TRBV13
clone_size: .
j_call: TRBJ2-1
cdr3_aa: CASSLGSGEQFF
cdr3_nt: TGTGCCAGCAGCTTGGGTAGCGGAGAGCAGTTCTTC

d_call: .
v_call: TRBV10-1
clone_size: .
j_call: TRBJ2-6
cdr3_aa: CASSDSRSSGANVLTF
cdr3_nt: TGCGCCAGCAGTGATTCCAGAAGCTCTGGGGCCAACGTCCTGACTTTC

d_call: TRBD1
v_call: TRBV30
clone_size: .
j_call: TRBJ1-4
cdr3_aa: CAWQGTGGFEKLFF
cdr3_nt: TGTGCCTGGCAAGGGACAGGGGGTTTTGAAAAACTGTTTTTT

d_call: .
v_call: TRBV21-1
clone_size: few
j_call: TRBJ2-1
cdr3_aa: CASSKGTGGTKSGNEQFF
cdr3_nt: TGTGCCAGCAGCAAGGGGACAGGGGGAACGAAAAGCGGCAATGAGCAGTTCTTC

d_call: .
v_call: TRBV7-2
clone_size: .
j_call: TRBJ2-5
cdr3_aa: CASSLDSVMRTQYF
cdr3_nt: TGTGCCAGCAGCTTAGATTCGGTCATGAGGACCCAGTACTTC

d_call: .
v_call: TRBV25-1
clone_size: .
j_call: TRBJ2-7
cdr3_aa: CASRPSATYEQYF
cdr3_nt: TGTGCCAGCAGACCTAGTGCTACCTACGAGCAGTACTTC

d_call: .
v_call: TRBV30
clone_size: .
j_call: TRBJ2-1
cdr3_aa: CAWSVSYNEQFF
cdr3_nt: TGTGCCTGGAGTGTCAGTTACAATGAGCAGTTCTTC

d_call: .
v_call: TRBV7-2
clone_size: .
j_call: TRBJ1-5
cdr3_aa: CASSPQGSNQPQHF
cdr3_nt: TGTGCCAGCTCCCCTCAGGGTAGCAATCAGCCCCAGCATTTT

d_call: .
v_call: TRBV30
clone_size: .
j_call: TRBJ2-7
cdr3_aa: CAWSSDEQYF
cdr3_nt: TGTGCCTGGAGTTCCGACGAGCAGTACTTC

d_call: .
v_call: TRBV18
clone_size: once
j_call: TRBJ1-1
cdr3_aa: CASSPDMQLNTEAFF
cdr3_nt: TGTGCCAGCTCCCCCGACATGCAGCTGAACACTGAAGCTTTCTTT